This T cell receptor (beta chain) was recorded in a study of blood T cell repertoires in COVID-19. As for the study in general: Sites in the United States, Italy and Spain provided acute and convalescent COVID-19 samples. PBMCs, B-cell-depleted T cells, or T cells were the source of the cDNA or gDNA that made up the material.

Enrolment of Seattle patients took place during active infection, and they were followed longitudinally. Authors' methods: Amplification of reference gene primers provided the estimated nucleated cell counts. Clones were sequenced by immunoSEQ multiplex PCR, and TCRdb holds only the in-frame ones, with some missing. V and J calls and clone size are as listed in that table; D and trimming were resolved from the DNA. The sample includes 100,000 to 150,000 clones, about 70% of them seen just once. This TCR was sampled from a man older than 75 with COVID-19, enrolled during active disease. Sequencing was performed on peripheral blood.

CDR3 protein: CASSPQQGYEQYF. The CDR3 DNA reads as TGTGCCAGCAGCCCCCAACAGGGGTACGAGCAGTACTTC. This chain connects TRBV7-2 to TRBJ2-7; TRBD1 aligns across 7 bases. Germline V gene data show CDR1 as SGHTA and CDR2 as FQGNSA. V lost 5 bases, J lost 4 bases, and 5 bases stayed unmatched. The CDR3 is 13 amino acids.